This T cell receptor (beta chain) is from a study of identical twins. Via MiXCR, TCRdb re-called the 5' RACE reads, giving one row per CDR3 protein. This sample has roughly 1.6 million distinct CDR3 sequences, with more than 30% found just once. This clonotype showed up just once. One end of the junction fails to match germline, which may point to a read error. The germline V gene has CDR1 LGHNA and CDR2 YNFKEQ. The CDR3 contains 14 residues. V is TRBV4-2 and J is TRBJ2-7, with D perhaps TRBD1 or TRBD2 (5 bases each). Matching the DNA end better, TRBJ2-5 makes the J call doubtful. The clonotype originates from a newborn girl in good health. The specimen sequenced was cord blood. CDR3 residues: CTSSQVGDGETQYF. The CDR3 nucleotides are TGTACCAGCAGCCAAGTCGGGGACGGGGAGACCCAGTACTTC.